This T cell receptor (beta chain) was identified during a study of T-cell memory formation after mild COVID-19. Study conclusions and caveats: A balance of CD4 and CD8 characterized clones contracting day 15 to 85, whereas later expanders leaned CD4+. Certain responding clones were present in pre-infection memory, suggesting participation of cross-reactive memory. SARS-CoV-2 specificity was not confirmed for second-wave clones peaking on day 37.

V was clipped by 6 bases and J by 6 bases; unmatched bases: 4. Germline V CDR1 and CDR2: SGHTA, FQGNSA. This CDR3 is 14 amino acids long. TCRdb called the 5' RACE reads again in MiXCR, with one record for every CDR3 protein. The data contain about 190,000 distinct CDR3 sequences, roughly a tenth of them singletons. This clonotype was recorded many times. No antigen is known for it. The chain combines TRBV7-2 with TRBJ2-4, with 11 positions matching TRBD1. This TCR was recovered from a man between 18 and 35 years old who had mild COVID-19 (a few samples of this study predate the infection). Cell type and time point are not known. Specimen: PBMCs or a T cell subset sorted from them (not recorded which). This CDR3 is CASRGTGGGNIQYF. The CDR3 coding sequence is TGTGCCAGCAGGGGGACAGGGGGAGGAAACATTCAGTACTTC.